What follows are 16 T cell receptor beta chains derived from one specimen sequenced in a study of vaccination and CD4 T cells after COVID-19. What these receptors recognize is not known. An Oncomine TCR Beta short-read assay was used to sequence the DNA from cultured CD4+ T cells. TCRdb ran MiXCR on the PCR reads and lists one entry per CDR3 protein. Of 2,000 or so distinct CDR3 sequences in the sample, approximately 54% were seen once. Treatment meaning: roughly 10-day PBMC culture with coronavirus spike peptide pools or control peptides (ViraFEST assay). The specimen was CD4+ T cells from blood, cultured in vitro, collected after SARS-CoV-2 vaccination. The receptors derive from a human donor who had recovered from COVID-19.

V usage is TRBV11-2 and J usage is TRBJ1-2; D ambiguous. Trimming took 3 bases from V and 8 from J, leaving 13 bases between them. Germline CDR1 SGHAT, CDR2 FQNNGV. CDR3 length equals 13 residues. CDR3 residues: CASSFSATLGYTF. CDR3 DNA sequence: TGTGCCAGCAGCTTCTCGGCAACCCTAGGCTACACCTTC.

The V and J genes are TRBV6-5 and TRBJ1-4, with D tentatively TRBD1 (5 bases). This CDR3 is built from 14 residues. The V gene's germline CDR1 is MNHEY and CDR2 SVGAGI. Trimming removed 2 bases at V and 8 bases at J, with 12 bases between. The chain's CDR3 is CASSYGASGEKLFF. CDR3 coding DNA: TGTGCCAGCAGTTACGGGGCCTCGGGCGAAAAACTGTTTTTT.

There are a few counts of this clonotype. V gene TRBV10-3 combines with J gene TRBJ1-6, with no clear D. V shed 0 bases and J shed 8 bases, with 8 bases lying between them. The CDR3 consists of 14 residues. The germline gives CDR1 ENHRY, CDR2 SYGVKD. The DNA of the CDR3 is TGTGCCATCAGTGAGTCGAAAGCAGATTCACCCCTCCACTTT. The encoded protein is CAISESKADSPLHF.

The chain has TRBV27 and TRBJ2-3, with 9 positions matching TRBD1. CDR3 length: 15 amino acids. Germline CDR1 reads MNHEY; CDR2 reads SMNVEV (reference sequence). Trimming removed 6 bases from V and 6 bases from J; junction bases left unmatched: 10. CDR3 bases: TGTGCCAGCAGCACGACACGGACAGGGGCCGATACGCAGTATTTT. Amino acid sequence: CASSTTRTGADTQYF.

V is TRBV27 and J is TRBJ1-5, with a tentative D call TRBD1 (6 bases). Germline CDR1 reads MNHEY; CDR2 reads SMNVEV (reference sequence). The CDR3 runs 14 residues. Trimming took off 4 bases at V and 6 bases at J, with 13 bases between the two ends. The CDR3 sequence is CASSSGGAGQPQHF. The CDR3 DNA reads TGTGCCAGCAGTTCCGGGGGCGCGGGTCAGCCCCAGCATTTT.

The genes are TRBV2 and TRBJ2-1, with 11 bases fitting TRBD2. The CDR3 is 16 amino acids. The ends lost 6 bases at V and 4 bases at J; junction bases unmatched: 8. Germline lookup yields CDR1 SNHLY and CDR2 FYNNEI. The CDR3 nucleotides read TGTGCCAGCAGGCTCGGGCTAGCGGGGGGTTACAATGAGCAGTTCTTC. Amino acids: CASRLGLAGGYNEQFF.

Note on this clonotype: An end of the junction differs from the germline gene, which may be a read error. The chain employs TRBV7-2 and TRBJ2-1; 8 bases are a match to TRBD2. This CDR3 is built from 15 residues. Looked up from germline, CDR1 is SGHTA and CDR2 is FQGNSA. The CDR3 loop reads CAGSLGLAGIYEQFF. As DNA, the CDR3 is TGTGCCGGCAGCTTAGGGCTAGCGGGTATCTATGAGCAGTTCTTC.

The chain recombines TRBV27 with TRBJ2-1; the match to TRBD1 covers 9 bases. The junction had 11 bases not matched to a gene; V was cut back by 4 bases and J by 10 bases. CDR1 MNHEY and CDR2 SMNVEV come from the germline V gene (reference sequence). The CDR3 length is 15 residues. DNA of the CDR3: TGTGCCAGCAGTTCCCGGGGACAGGGATTGACCGAGCAGTTCTTC. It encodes CASSSRGQGLTEQFF.

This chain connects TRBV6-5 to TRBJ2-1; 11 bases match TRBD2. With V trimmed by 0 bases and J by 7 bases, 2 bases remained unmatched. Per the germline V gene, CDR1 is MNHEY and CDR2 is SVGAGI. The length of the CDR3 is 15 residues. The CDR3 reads CASSYSSGGGNEQFF. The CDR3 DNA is TGTGCCAGCAGTTACTCTAGCGGGGGGGGAAATGAGCAGTTCTTC.

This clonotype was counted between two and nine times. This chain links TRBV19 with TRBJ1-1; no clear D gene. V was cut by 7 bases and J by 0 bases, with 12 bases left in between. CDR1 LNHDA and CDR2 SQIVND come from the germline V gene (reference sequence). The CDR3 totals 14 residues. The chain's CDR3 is CASTPRVMNTEAFF. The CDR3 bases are TGTGCCAGTACCCCCCGGGTAATGAACACTGAAGCTTTCTTT. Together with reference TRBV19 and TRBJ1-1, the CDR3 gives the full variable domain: DGGITQSPKYLFRKEGQNVTLSCEQNLNHDAMYWYRQDPGQGLRLIYYSQIVNDFQKGDIAEGYSVSREKKESFPLTVTSAQKNPTAFYLCASTPRVMNTEAFFGQGTRLTVV.

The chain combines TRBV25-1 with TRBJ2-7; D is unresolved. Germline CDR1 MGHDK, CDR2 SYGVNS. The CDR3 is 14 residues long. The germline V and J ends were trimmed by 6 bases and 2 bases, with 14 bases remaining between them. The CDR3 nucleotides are TGTGCCAGCAGGCCCCTGCTGAGCGCCTACGAGCAGTACTTC. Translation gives CASRPLLSAYEQYF.

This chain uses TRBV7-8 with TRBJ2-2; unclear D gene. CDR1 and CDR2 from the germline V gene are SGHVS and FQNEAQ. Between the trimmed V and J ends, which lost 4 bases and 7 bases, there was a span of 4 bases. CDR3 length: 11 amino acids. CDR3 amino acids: CASSYGGELFF. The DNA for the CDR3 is TGTGCCAGCAGCTATGGCGGGGAGCTGTTTTTT.

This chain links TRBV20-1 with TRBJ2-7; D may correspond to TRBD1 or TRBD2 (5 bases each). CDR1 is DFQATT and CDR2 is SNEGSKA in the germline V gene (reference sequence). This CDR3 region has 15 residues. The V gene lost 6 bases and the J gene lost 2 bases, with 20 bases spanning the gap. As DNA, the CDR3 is TGCAGTGCACTAAATCCGGGACGTCTGACCTACGAGCAGTACTTC. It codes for CSALNPGRLTYEQYF.

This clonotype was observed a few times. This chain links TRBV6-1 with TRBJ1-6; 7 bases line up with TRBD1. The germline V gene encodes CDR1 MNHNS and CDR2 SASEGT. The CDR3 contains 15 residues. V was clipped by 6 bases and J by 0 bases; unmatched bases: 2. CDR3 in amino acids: CASRRDSSYNSPLHF. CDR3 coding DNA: TGTGCCAGCAGGCGGGACAGCTCCTATAATTCACCCCTCCACTTT.

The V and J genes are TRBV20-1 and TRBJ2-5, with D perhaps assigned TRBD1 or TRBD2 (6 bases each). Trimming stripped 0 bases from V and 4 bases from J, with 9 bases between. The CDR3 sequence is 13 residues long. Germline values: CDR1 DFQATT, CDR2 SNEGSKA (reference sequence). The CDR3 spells CSARDGGRETQYF. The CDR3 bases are TGCAGTGCTAGAGATGGGGGGCGAGAGACCCAGTACTTC.

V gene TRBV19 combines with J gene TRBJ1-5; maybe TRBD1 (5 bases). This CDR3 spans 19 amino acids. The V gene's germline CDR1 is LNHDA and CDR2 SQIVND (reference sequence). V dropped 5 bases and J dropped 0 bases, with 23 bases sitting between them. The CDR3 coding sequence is TGTGCCAGTAGTCGAAAGGGACCCCACGGGACCTATAGCAATCAGCCCCAGCATTTT. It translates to CASSRKGPHGTYSNQPQHF.